The 20 T cell receptor beta chains reported below all come from one sample, sequenced in a study of beta chain features in type 1 diabetes. Reverse transcribing all isolated RNA meant expressed TCRB transcripts were sequenced. Clones were read by immunoSEQ multiplex PCR, and TCRdb kept only the in-frame ones, dropping some. The sample comprises about 270,000 clones, around 14% of which are singletons, and roughly 0.024% rests with the top ten. Input material: naive CD4+ T cells from blood. The receptors were sampled from a middle-aged woman in good health.

This clone was counted a few times. The V call is TRBV10-1, the J call TRBJ2-7; weak D call: TRBD2 (6 bases). From germline, CDR1 is WNHNN and CDR2 SYGVQD (reference sequence). V was trimmed by 4 bases and J by 3 bases, leaving 13 bases between them. The CDR3 loop spans 14 amino acids. This CDR3 reads CASSGQGGLYEQYF. DNA of the CDR3: TGCGCCAGCAGTGGTCAGGGAGGCCTCTACGAGCAGTACTTC.

The J gene is TRBJ2-1, the V gene TRBV10-1; the D gene is possibly TRBD1 (5 bases). CDR1 is WNHNN, CDR2 SYGVQD, per germline (reference sequence). Trimming removed 5 bases at V and 7 bases at J, with 15 bases between. The CDR3 runs 14 residues. CDR3 nucleotide sequence: TGCGCCAGCAGTTCCTTCCAGGGAAGGAATGAGCAGTTCTTC. Protein product: CASSSFQGRNEQFF.

This clone was seen only a few times. CDR3 protein: CASSMQGDEQFF. The DNA for the CDR3 is TGTGCCAGCAGTATGCAGGGGGATGAGCAGTTCTTC. This sequence joins TRBV6-1 and TRBJ2-1, with TRBD1 identical over 7 bases. J lost 8 bases, V lost 5 bases, and 3 bases had no gene match. In germline, CDR1 is MNHNS, CDR2 SASEGT. The CDR3 is 12 residues long.

The sample holds a few counts of this clone. DNA of the CDR3: TGCGCCAGCAGCCAAGTTCAGGACAGGGGTCACGAGCAGTACTTC. This encodes CASSQVQDRGHEQYF. The chain employs TRBV4-3 and TRBJ2-7; 9 bases map to TRBD1. V lost 1 base to trimming and J lost 5 bases; unmatched junction nucleotides: 6. The CDR3 has 15 residues. Germline CDR1 and CDR2: LGHNA and YSLEER.

This clone has only a few counts. The chain couples TRBV6-6 to TRBJ2-2, with D perhaps matching TRBD1 (5 bases). The CDR3 loop spans 13 amino acids. V gave up 6 bases and J gave up 8 bases, with 13 bases separating them. Germline V gives CDR1 MNHNY, CDR2 SVGAGI (reference sequence). The CDR3 reads CASSLERQGELFF. The CDR3 nucleotides are TGTGCCAGCAGCTTGGAGAGACAGGGGGAGCTGTTTTTT.

This clone was observed a few times. The chain uses TRBV27 and TRBJ2-1; 8 bases agree with TRBD2. There are 16 residues in the CDR3. The V segment lost 5 bases and the J segment 4 bases; nucleotides outside the gene matches: 10. The germline gives CDR1 MNHEY, CDR2 SMNVEV (reference sequence). The CDR3 is CASSLIAGRTYNEQFF. The CDR3 nucleotides are TGTGCCAGCAGTCTTATAGCGGGGAGAACGTACAATGAGCAGTTCTTC.

This clone was picked up a small number of times. This sequence joins TRBV18 and TRBJ2-7, with a weak D call TRBD1 (6 bases). This CDR3 comprises 13 residues. The V gene's germline CDR1 is KGHSH and CDR2 LQKENI. Trimming shortened V by 1 base and J by 9 bases, and 13 bases separated the two germline ends. CDR3 DNA sequence: TGTGCCAGCTCACCACGACAGGAGGCCGGGCAGTACTTC. Its translation is CASSPRQEAGQYF.

This clone was seen more than once but under ten times. The chain recombines TRBV5-1 with TRBJ1-5; no definite D call. Trimming removed 0 bases from V and 7 bases from J, with 8 bases in between. From germline, CDR1 is SGHRS and CDR2 YFSETQ. The CDR3 runs 13 residues. The CDR3 here is CASSLEGGQPQHF. CDR3 nucleotide sequence: TGCGCCAGCAGCTTGGAGGGAGGGCAGCCCCAGCATTTT.

This chain uses TRBV10-3 with TRBJ1-5; D gene unclear. Per germline, CDR1 ENHRY and CDR2 SYGVKD. Trimming shortened V by 8 bases and J by 5 bases, and 13 bases separated the two germline ends. The length of the CDR3 is 13 residues. CDR3 sequence reads: CAISGRSDQPQHF. The DNA of the CDR3 is TGTGCCATCTCGGGGAGGTCTGATCAGCCCCAGCATTTT.

The rearrangement joins TRBV2 to TRBJ2-7; 9 bases line up with TRBD1. This CDR3 has 14 residues. Germline values: CDR1 SNHLY, CDR2 FYNNEI. The J segment lost 3 bases and the V segment lost 3 bases, leaving 3 bases of the junction unmatched. The CDR3 here is CASSETTGGYEQYF. CDR3 nucleotides: TGTGCCAGCAGTGAGACGACAGGGGGCTACGAGCAGTACTTC.

V is TRBV7-6 and J is TRBJ1-2; D is undetermined. Looked up from germline, CDR1 is SGHVS and CDR2 is FNYEAQ. This CDR3 spans 13 amino acids. The V gene lost 5 bases and the J gene lost 5 bases, with 12 bases spanning the gap. CDR3 in DNA: TGTGCCAGCAGCCCATCAACGGGTTATGGCTACACCTTC. Protein sequence: CASSPSTGYGYTF.

The chain joins TRBV18 to TRBJ2-5, with 8 bases that match TRBD2. Germline V gene sequence: CDR1 KGHSH, CDR2 LQKENI. The length of the CDR3 is 15 residues. The ends lost 2 bases at V and 2 bases at J; junction bases unmatched: 4. CDR3 nucleotides: TGTGCCAGCTCACCAGTAGCGGGGTTACAAGAGACCCAGTACTTC. The encoded protein is CASSPVAGLQETQYF.

This clone occurred a few times. J is TRBJ1-3 and V is TRBV23-1; 7 nucleotides match TRBD1. TRBV23-1 is marked as an open reading frame, function uncertain. V was clipped by 5 bases and J by 2 bases; unmatched bases: 3. The CDR3 consists of 14 residues. CDR3 protein: CASSSRGAGNTIYF. The DNA for the CDR3 is TGCGCCAGCAGTAGCAGGGGGGCTGGAAACACCATATATTTT.

This clone showed up just a few times. The CDR3 protein is CASSSNGLAGTYNEQFF. CDR3 DNA sequence: TGCGCCAGCAGCTCGAACGGACTAGCGGGCACCTACAATGAGCAGTTCTTC. The rearrangement links TRBV5-1 to TRBJ2-1, with 11 bases aligning to TRBD2. V lost 3 bases to trimming and J lost 2 bases; unmatched junction nucleotides: 7. Germline V CDR1 and CDR2: SGHRS, YFSETQ. The CDR3 has 17 residues.

This chain joins TRBV7-2 and TRBJ2-3, with D unclear. Per germline, CDR1 SGHTA and CDR2 FQGNSA. The ends were cut back, 0 bases at V and 2 bases at J, with 12 bases in the middle. This CDR3 region has 16 residues. The DNA for the CDR3 is TGTGCCAGCAGCTTAGCAGTAGCCCGCCTCACAGATACGCAGTATTTT. This translates into CASSLAVARLTDTQYF.

This clone came up a few times. This rearrangement joins TRBV29-1 to TRBJ2-7; tentatively, D is TRBD2 (5 bases). In germline, CDR1 is SQVTM, CDR2 ANQGSEA. The CDR3 spans 14 residues. The V gene lost 3 bases and the J gene lost 2 bases, with 14 bases spanning the gap. CDR3 residues: CSVERVGRPYEQYF. DNA for the CDR3: TGCAGCGTTGAGAGGGTTGGCCGCCCCTACGAGCAGTACTTC.

This clone appeared a few times. The sample carries other DNA sequences with the same CDR3. The chain uses TRBV6-5 and TRBJ2-7, with D possibly matching TRBD1 (5 bases). CDR1 is MNHEY and CDR2 is SVGAGI in the germline V gene. V was pared by 6 bases and J by 4 bases, with 10 bases between. This CDR3 is built from 12 residues. This chain's CDR3 is CASSRSGYEQYF. The CDR3 nucleotides are TGTGCCAGCAGCCGGTCAGGGTACGAGCAGTACTTC.

This clone was detected only a few times. The gene calls are TRBV11-1 and TRBJ2-4; 9 nucleotides match TRBD1. V gave up 2 bases and J gave up 9 bases; unmatched junction bases: 11. The CDR3 runs 16 residues. Per the germline V gene, CDR1 is SGHAT and CDR2 is FQDESV (reference sequence). The CDR3 DNA sequence: TGTGCCAGCAGCTTACGCGTAGGGACAGGGCTCGGCATTCAGTACTTC. Translating it yields CASSLRVGTGLGIQYF.

This clone was picked up one time. The chain is built from TRBV4-1 and TRBJ2-5, with TRBD2 matching over 8 bases. V shed 0 bases and J 1 base; nucleotides not matched to a gene: 4. Germline CDR1 reads MGHRA; CDR2 reads YSYEKL. The CDR3 covers 16 residues. CDR3 DNA sequence: TGCGCCAGCAGCCAAGATGGGGCGGGGGGCCAAGAGACCCAGTACTTC. The encoded protein is CASSQDGAGGQETQYF.

The CDR3 region is CASLGAGVSYEQYF. DNA for the CDR3: TGTGCCAGTCTAGGGGCAGGGGTATCCTACGAGCAGTACTTC. The gene calls are TRBV6-6 and TRBJ2-7; D is possibly TRBD1 (6 bases). CDR1 is MNHNY, CDR2 SVGAGI, per germline (reference sequence). The CDR3 is 14 residues long. The germline V and J ends were trimmed by 9 bases and 1 base, with 16 bases remaining between them.